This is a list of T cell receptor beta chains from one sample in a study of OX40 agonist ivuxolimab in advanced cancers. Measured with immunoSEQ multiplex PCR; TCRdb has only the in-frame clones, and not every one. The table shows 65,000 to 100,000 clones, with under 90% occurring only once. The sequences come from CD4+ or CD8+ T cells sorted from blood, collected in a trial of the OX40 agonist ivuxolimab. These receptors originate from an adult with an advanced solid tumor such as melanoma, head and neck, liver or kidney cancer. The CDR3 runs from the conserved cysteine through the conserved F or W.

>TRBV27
CASSLVAGELFF
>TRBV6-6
CASSPGAQGSNQPQHF
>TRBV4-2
CASSQPLLAGGNEQYF
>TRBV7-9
CASSLASGQANEQFF
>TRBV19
CASSIYPGRGAKNIQYF
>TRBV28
CASSPGGQFGEAQYF
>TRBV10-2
CASSEKDSHNQPQHF
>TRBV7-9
CASTDPPDRVNTEAFF
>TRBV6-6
CASSYLDLAEAFF
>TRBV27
CASSLDWGNIQYF
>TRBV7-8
CASSPSAGTGYSYEQYF
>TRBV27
CASSFLLAGGVDTQYF
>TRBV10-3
CAIRGGSSEQYF
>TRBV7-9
CASSRVPEAGETQYF
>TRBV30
CAWNAGHQNYGYTF
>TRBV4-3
CASSQDYGRVDTQYF
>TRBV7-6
CASSKTGPTGELFF
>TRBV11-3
CASSPPLRDTGELFF
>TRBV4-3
CASSQDPTGSNSPLHF
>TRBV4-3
CASSHSALGNEQFF
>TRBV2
CASSDERANEKLFF
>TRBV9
CASSVGTGRVEQYF
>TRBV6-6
CASSQGRETQYF